A single sample is the source of the 10 T cell receptor beta chains below, sequenced in a study of T-cell reconstitution after alpha-beta-depleted transplantation in children. The TCRbeta library incorporated unique molecular identifiers. TCRdb re-analysed the PCR reads in MiXCR, keeping a single row per CDR3 protein. The sample has about 420,000 distinct CDR3 sequences, 15% to 20% seen once; the top ten hold just under 30%. The sequencing used PBMCs, mostly from graft donor cells, collected 360 days after TCRalphabeta/CD19-depleted stem cell transplant. The receptors stem from a boy under two years old who had a stem cell transplant for Wiskott-Aldrich syndrome, so the T cells may come from the graft donor.

V usage is TRBV21-1 and J usage is TRBJ2-3; the tabulated D call, TRBD1, remains unverified against the DNA. TRBV21-1 is assigned pseudogene status. This CDR3 has 19 residues. CDR3 in amino acids: CASSNLFPDRVGFTDTQYF. CDR3 DNA: TGTGCCAGCAGCAACTTGTTCCCTGACAGGGTTGGGTTCACAGATACGCAGTATTTT.

This clonotype has just a few counts. The V call is TRBV2, the J call TRBJ2-2; 9 bases are shared with TRBD1. The V gene's germline CDR1 is SNHLY and CDR2 FYNNEI. The CDR3 is made up of 15 amino acids. V dropped 10 bases and J dropped 2; count of bases not matched to a gene: 8. This chain's CDR3 is CAIPQGAINTGELFF. CDR3 DNA sequence: TGTGCCATCCCACAGGGGGCGATTAACACCGGGGAGCTGTTTTTT.

This chain connects TRBV12-3 or TRBV12-4 to TRBJ1-5; D is possibly TRBD1 (5 bases). Trimming took 0 bases from V and 2 from J, leaving 14 bases between them. CDR3 length equals 17 residues. CDR3 amino acids: CASSLAGAGQGNQPQHF. The CDR3 region has the DNA TGTGCCAGCAGTTTAGCCGGGGCAGGGCAGGGCAATCAGCCCCAGCATTTT.

V and J are TRBV4-3 and TRBJ2-7; 10 positions agree with TRBD2. The germline V gene encodes CDR1 LGHNA and CDR2 YSLEER. With V trimmed by 4 bases and J by 3 bases, 15 bases remained unmatched. The CDR3 covers 18 residues. The CDR3 DNA is TGCGCCAGCAGCCCCGGGGCTAGCGGGAGACCCCCTTTCTACGAGCAGTACTTC. Translating it yields CASSPGASGRPPFYEQYF.

V gene TRBV27 combines with J gene TRBJ2-5; TRBD2 agrees at 7 bases. This CDR3 has 15 amino acids. Germline CDR1 and CDR2: MNHEY and SMNVEV (reference sequence). V trimming: 7 bases; J trimming: 2 bases; junction bases outside the gene matches: 10. CDR3 sequence reads: CASKRSSGPQETQYF. The DNA of the CDR3 is TGTGCCAGCAAACGCTCTAGCGGCCCACAAGAGACCCAGTACTTC.

This clonotype has just a few counts. The gene calls are TRBV5-5 and TRBJ1-1; no clear D. V lost 4 bases and J lost 11, with 15 bases in between. The CDR3 totals 12 residues. Germline CDR1 reads SGHKS; CDR2 reads YYEKEE (reference sequence). This CDR3 reads CASSRTLRGAFF. Here the CDR3 DNA reads TGTGCCAGCAGCCGTACACTAAGAGGGGCTTTCTTT. The full variable domain, its missing parts supplied by reference TRBV5-5 and TRBJ1-1, is DAGVTQSPTHLIKTRGQQVTLRCSPISGHKSVSWYQQVLGQGPQFIFQYYEKEERGRGNFPDRFSARQFPNYSSELNVNALLLGDSALYLCASSRTLRGAFFGQGTRLTVV.

A few counts support this clonotype. The J gene is TRBJ1-1, the V gene TRBV6-6; D gene ambiguous. Trimming stripped 3 bases from V and 8 bases from J, with 13 bases between. Germline V gene lookup returns CDR1 MNHNY and CDR2 SVGAGI (reference sequence). The CDR3 contains 13 residues. DNA for the CDR3: TGTGCCAGCAGTTATCCCACGCTGCTAGAAGCTTTCTTT. As protein: CASSYPTLLEAFF.

This clonotype was detected a few times. This sequence joins TRBV7-2 and TRBJ2-7, with D possibly matching TRBD2 (6 bases). V shed 2 bases and J shed 0 bases, with 11 bases lying between them. Germline lookup yields CDR1 SGHTA and CDR2 FQGNSA. This CDR3 comprises 15 residues. The chain's CDR3 is CASSLLRGNSYEQYF. The CDR3 bases are TGTGCCAGCAGCTTACTCCGGGGGAACTCCTACGAGCAGTACTTC.

This clonotype came up once. V gene TRBV6-1 combines with J gene TRBJ2-1, with TRBD2 matching 13 bases. Looked up from germline, CDR1 is MNHNS and CDR2 is SASEGT. V was pared by 6 bases and J by 9 bases, with 8 bases of the junction left unmatched. This CDR3 has 15 residues. CDR3: CASRRTSGGAGEQFF. DNA for the CDR3: TGTGCCAGCAGACGCACTAGCGGGGGGGCCGGTGAGCAGTTCTTC.

There are many counts of this clonotype. The chain couples TRBV5-5 to TRBJ2-1; D remains ambiguous. Deletions cut 0 bases from V and 0 bases from J, with 7 bases between. Germline loops: CDR1 SGHKS, CDR2 YYEKEE (reference sequence). This CDR3 contains 15 residues. The CDR3 DNA follows: TGTGCCAGCAGCTTGGAGTCGAGCTCCTACAATGAGCAGTTCTTC. Translated, it gives CASSLESSSYNEQFF.